This TCR beta chain was recorded in a study of T cell changes during pregnancy in multiple sclerosis. The CDR3 length is 18 residues. Germline CDR1 SNHLY, CDR2 FYNNEI. V lost 2 bases, J lost 2 bases, and 13 bases stayed unmatched. Only in-frame clones appear in the TCRdb table, and some are missing; sequencing was by immunoSEQ multiplex PCR. The sample holds 55,000 to 65,000 clones; about 90% are singletons and the top ten take roughly 0.89%. The starting material was peripheral blood, obtained in the first trimester of pregnancy. The V and J genes are TRBV2 and TRBJ2-3; 7 bases line up with TRBD1. This receptor was obtained from a female donor in good health, enrolled as a control in a pregnancy study. The CDR3 protein is CASSEIGLGTESTDTQYF. The CDR3 DNA sequence: TGTGCCAGCAGTGAAATAGGGCTCGGGACAGAATCCACAGATACGCAGTATTTT.